This T cell receptor (beta chain) was sequenced for a study of chemoradiotherapy in HPV16-positive cancers. Study observations and caveats: During treatment, candidate HPV-specific clones and E7-related motifs expanded in tumor.

Assay: immunoSEQ multiplex PCR; the TCRdb copy retains only in-frame clones and omits some. There are fewer than 30,000 clones in the sample; roughly nine tenths occur only once, and 22% lies in the top ten. This CDR3 contains 16 residues. Germline CDR1 reads MNHNY; CDR2 reads SVGAGI (reference sequence). Trimming left V 0 bases short and J 4 bases short, with 14 bases between. A note on this clone: As yet, its antigen is unknown.

The V call is TRBV6-6, the J call TRBJ2-3; D is perhaps TRBD2 (6 bases). Source: blood, taken from a patient who underwent chemoradiotherapy. This clonotype originated in a human donor with HPV-associated anogenital cancer. The CDR3 sequence is CASSYSPLGEADTQYF. CDR3 in DNA: TGTGCCAGCAGTTACTCCCCGCTAGGGGAGGCAGATACGCAGTATTTT.